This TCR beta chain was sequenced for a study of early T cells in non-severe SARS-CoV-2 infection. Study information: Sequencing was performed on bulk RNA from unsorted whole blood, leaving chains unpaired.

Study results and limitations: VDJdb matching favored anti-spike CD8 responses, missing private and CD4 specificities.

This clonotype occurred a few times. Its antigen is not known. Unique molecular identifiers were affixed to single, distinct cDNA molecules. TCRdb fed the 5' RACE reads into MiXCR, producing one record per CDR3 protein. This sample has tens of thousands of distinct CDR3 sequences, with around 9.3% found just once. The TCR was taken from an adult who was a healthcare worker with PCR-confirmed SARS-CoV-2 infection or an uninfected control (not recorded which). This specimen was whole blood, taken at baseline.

The CDR3: CASSFSRLRNTGELFF. The DNA for the CDR3 is TGTGCCAGCAGTTTTTCAAGACTTAGGAACACCGGGGAGCTGTTTTTT. The chain couples TRBV28 to TRBJ2-2, with D unclear. Trimming pared 3 bases from V and 1 base from J, leaving 12 bases between. The CDR3 extends over 16 amino acids. Germline CDR1 MDHEN, CDR2 SYDVKM.